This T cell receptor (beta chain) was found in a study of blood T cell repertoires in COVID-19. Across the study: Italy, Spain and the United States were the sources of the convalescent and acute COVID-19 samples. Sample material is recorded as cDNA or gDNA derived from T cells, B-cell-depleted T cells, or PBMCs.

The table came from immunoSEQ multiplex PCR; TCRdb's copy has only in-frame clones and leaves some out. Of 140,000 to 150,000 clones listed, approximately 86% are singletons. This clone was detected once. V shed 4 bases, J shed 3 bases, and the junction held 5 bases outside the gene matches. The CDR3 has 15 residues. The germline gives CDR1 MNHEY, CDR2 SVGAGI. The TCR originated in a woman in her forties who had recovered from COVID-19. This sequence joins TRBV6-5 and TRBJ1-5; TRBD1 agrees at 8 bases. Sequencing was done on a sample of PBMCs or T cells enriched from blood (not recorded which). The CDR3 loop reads CASSSQTGVNQPQHF. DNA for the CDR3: TGTGCCAGCAGTTCCCAGACAGGGGTCAATCAGCCCCAGCATTTT.